This T cell receptor beta chain was recorded in a study of Ad26.COV2.S vaccination and SARS-CoV-2 variants. TCRdb's copy holds only in-frame clones and misses some; the assay was immunoSEQ multiplex PCR. The sample consists of about 400,000 clones, approximately 91% of them appearing once. Treatment described: roughly 19 received Ad26.COV2.S at low or high dose, single or two shots; about 5 received placebo; per-sample allocation not given. At day 63 after the first vaccine or placebo injection, samples were drawn. The length of the CDR3 is 14 residues. From germline, CDR1 is GTSNPN and CDR2 SVGIG (reference sequence). Trimming left V 1 base short and J 6 bases short, with 12 bases between.

The rearrangement joins TRBV30 to TRBJ2-2; no clear D. The source material was peripheral blood, sampled in a trial of Ad26.COV2.S vaccine versus placebo. This receptor was taken from a person between 18 and 65 years old who received the Ad26.COV2.S COVID-19 vaccine or a placebo. CDR3 sequence (DNA): TGTGCCTGGAGTGGGTACGTGGCGCCCGGGGAGCTGTTTTTT. Translated, it gives CAWSGYVAPGELFF.